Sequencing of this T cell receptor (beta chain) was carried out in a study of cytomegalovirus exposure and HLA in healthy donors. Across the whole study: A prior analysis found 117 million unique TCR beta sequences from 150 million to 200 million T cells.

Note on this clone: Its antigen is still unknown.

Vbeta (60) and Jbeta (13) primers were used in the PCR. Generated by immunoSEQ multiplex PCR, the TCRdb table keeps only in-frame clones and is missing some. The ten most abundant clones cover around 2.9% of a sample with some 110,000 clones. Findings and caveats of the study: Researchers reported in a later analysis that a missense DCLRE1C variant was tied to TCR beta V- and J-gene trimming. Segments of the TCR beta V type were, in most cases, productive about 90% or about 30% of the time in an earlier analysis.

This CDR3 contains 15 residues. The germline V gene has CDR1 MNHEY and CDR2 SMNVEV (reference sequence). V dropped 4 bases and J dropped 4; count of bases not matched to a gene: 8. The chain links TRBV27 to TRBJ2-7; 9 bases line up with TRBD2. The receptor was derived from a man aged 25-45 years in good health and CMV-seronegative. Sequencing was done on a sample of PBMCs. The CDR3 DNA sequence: TGTGCCAGCAGTTCCTTAGCGGGAGCGTTGTACGAGCAGTACTTC. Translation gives CASSSLAGALYEQYF.